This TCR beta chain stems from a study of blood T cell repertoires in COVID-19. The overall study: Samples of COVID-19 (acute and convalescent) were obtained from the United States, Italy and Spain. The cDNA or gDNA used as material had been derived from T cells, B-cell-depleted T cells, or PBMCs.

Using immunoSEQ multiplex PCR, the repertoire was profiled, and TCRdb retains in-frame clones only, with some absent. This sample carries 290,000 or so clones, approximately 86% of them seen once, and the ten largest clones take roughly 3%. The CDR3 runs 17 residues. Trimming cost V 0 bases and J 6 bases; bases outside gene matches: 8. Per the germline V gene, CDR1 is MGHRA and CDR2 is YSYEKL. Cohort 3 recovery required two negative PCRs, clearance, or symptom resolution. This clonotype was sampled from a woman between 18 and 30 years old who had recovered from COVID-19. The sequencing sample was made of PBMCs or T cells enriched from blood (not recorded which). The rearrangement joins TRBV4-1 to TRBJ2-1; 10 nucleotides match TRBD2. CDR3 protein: CASSQDEAGGSRNEQFF. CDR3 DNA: TGCGCCAGCAGCCAAGATGAAGCGGGAGGGTCTCGCAATGAGCAGTTCTTC.